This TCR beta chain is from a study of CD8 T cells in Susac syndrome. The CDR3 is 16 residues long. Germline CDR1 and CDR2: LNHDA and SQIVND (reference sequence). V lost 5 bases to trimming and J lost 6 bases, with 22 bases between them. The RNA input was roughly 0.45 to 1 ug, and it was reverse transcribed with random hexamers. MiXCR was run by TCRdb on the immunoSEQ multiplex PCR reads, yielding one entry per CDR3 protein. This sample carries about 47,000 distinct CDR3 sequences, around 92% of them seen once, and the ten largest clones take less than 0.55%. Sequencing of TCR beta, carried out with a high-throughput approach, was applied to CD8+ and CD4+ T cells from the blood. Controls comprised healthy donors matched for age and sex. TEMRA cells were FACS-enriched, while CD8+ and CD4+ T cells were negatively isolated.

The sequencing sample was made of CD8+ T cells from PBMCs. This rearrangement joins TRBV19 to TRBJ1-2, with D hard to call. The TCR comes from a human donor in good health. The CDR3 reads CASSFLNSRLSDGYTF. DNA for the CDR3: TGTGCCAGTAGTTTCCTAAATAGCCGCCTTTCGGATGGCTACACCTTC.